This T cell receptor beta chain comes out of a study of cytomegalovirus exposure and HLA in healthy donors. General observations from the study: Associated with cytomegalovirus, according to the listing, were some 150 TCR beta chains. Cytomegalovirus status was reportedly diagnosed by the classifier with high sensitivity and specificity.

TCRdb keeps only in-frame clones here, not all; method: immunoSEQ multiplex PCR. The sample carries tens of thousands of clones, 90% to 95% recorded once. The sample holds one count of this clone. Its antigen is unknown. The sequence was obtained from a woman younger than 30 in good health and CMV-seronegative. The sample was PBMCs.

CDR3 in DNA: TGCGCCACCCAGGGGTCTCTAGCGGGGGGCGGGTGCTTCACAGATACGCAGTATTTT. It translates to CATQGSLAGGGCFTDTQYF. V is TRBV5-1 and J is TRBJ2-3; 11 bases agree with TRBD2. This CDR3 contains 19 residues. The J segment lost 2 bases and the V segment lost 9 bases, leaving 20 bases of the junction unmatched. Germline V gene data show CDR1 as SGHRS and CDR2 as YFSETQ.